A single sample is the source of the 14 T cell receptor beta chains below, sequenced in a study of cytomegalovirus exposure and HLA in healthy donors. PCR involved 60 Vbeta and 13 Jbeta primers. The method was immunoSEQ multiplex PCR; TCRdb's version includes in-frame clones alone and lacks a portion of them. Altogether around 50,000 clones are present, 82% being singletons, with the ten largest covering approximately 2.8%. Specimen: PBMCs. The receptor set was obtained from a man aged 45-60 years in good health and CMV-seronegative.

The rearrangement joins TRBV11-2 to TRBJ1-1; no firm D call. Germline V gene lookup returns CDR1 SGHAT and CDR2 FQNNGV. Trimming pared 5 bases from V and 8 bases from J, leaving 12 bases between. The CDR3 runs to 12 residues. The CDR3 coding sequence is TGTGCCAGCAGCACCACAGAGACCGAAGCTTTCTTT. It is translated as CASSTTETEAFF.

The chain joins TRBV6-1 to TRBJ2-3; 8 positions agree with TRBD2. This CDR3 region has 15 residues. V was clipped by 3 bases and J by 2 bases; unmatched bases: 4. Germline V lookup: CDR1 MNHNS, CDR2 SASEGT. CDR3 sequence reads: CASSESGGPTDTQYF. CDR3 nucleotide sequence: TGTGCCAGCAGTGAGTCGGGGGGGCCCACAGATACGCAGTATTTT.

The chain combines TRBV5-6 with TRBJ2-3, with a tentative D call TRBD2 (6 bases). The germline gives CDR1 SGHDT, CDR2 YYEEEE. V was trimmed by 4 bases and J by 0 bases, leaving 15 bases between them. The CDR3 covers 16 residues. Written as DNA, the CDR3 is TGTGCCAGCAGCCTGTACGTTAGCGGTAGCACAGATACGCAGTATTTT. Its protein is CASSLYVSGSTDTQYF. Combining the CDR3 with reference TRBV5-6 and TRBJ2-3 gives the whole variable domain DAGVTQSPTHLIKTRGQQVTLRCSPKSGHDTVSWYQQALGQGPQFIFQYYEEEERQRGNFPDRFSGHQFPNYSSELNVNALLLGDSALYLCASSLYVSGSTDTQYFGPGTRLTVL.

The chain links TRBV9 to TRBJ1-3; D is ambiguous. V lost 4 bases and J 11 bases, leaving 16 bases between the germline ends. Per the germline V gene, CDR1 is SGDLS and CDR2 is YYNGEE. This CDR3 is 13 amino acids long. In DNA form, the CDR3 reads TGTGCCAGCAGCCGGGCCCCGGGGTACCCCATATATTTT. Its translation is CASSRAPGYPIYF.

This clone has more than one count but fewer than ten. The V gene is TRBV5-1, the J gene TRBJ1-1; D is uncertain. CDR3 length: 15 amino acids. Trimming left V 0 bases short and J 1 base short, with 10 bases between. CDR1 and CDR2 (germline): SGHRS, YFSETQ. CDR3 DNA sequence: TGCGCCAGCAGCTTGGCCGTCAGTTCGAACACTGAAGCTTTCTTT. This sequence encodes CASSLAVSSNTEAFF.

This clone was picked up a small number of times. This rearrangement joins TRBV11-2 to TRBJ2-1, with TRBD1 identical over 9 bases. Trimming cost V 5 bases and J 9 bases; bases outside gene matches: 8. The CDR3 runs 14 residues. The germline V gene has CDR1 SGHAT and CDR2 FQNNGV. The DNA for the CDR3 is TGTGCCAGCAGCCGGGACAGGGCAGTGGGTGAGCAGTTCTTC. As protein: CASSRDRAVGEQFF.

The chain recombines TRBV5-6 with TRBJ2-1, with 12 bases lining up with TRBD1. The CDR3 sequence is 16 residues long. The V gene's germline CDR1 is SGHDT and CDR2 YYEEEE. After removal of 1 base from V and 7 bases from J, the junction contained 6 bases not matched to a gene. Here the CDR3 reads CASSLQGQGAANEQFF. As DNA, the CDR3 is TGTGCCAGCAGCTTGCAGGGACAGGGGGCGGCTAATGAGCAGTTCTTC.

V is TRBV4-1 and J is TRBJ1-1, with D tentatively TRBD1 (6 bases). V dropped 0 bases and J dropped 1 base, with 9 bases sitting between them. CDR3 length: 15 residues. Germline-derived CDR1 and CDR2 are MGHRA and YSYEKL. The CDR3 DNA follows: TGCGCCAGCAGCCAAGAGGGCAGGGGGAACACTGAAGCTTTCTTT. Amino acid sequence: CASSQEGRGNTEAFF.

This chain links TRBV29-1 with TRBJ1-1, with 7 bases lining up with TRBD1. With 3 bases clipped from V and 5 bases from J, the junction kept 6 bases outside the gene matches. Germline V gene lookup returns CDR1 SQVTM and CDR2 ANQGSEA. This CDR3 region has 13 residues. The CDR3 nucleotides read TGCAGCGTTGATGGAGGGGGCCGGACTGAAGCTTTCTTT. Its translation: CSVDGGGRTEAFF.

V is TRBV28 and J is TRBJ2-3; weak D call: TRBD2 (7 bases). Looked up from germline, CDR1 is MDHEN and CDR2 is SYDVKM. The CDR3 covers 15 residues. V gave up 5 bases and J gave up 1 base, with 13 bases separating them. As DNA, the CDR3 is TGTGCCAGCAGTCCGAGGGGGGGTGGCACAGATACGCAGTATTTT. The encoded protein is CASSPRGGGTDTQYF.

The rearrangement links TRBV7-8 to TRBJ1-1; weak D call: TRBD1 (6 bases). The CDR3 has 16 amino acids. The V and J ends lost 5 bases and 0 bases respectively, with 16 bases between them. CDR1 SGHVS and CDR2 FQNEAQ come from the germline V gene. Here the CDR3 reads CASSLGGAGVNTEAFF. DNA of the CDR3: TGTGCCAGCAGCCTGGGGGGGGCTGGGGTGAACACTGAAGCTTTCTTT.

The V and J genes are TRBV29-1 and TRBJ2-5; weak D call: TRBD1 (6 bases). Trimming took 2 bases from V and 4 from J, leaving 8 bases between them. The CDR3 runs 12 residues. Per the germline V gene, CDR1 is SQVTM and CDR2 is ANQGSEA. CDR3 amino acids: CSVETGIETQYF. CDR3 in DNA: TGCAGCGTTGAAACAGGGATAGAGACCCAGTACTTC.

V usage is TRBV6-5 and J usage is TRBJ2-5; TRBD2 agrees at 8 bases. V was clipped by 5 bases and J by 2 bases; unmatched bases: 4. The CDR3 is 14 amino acids. Germline CDR1 is MNHEY and CDR2 is SVGAGI. The CDR3 region is CASSPAGEQETQYF. The DNA for the CDR3 is TGTGCCAGCAGTCCAGCGGGGGAACAAGAGACCCAGTACTTC.

The chain employs TRBV6-6 and TRBJ1-5; a possible D gene is TRBD1 (6 bases). The CDR3 runs to 15 residues. Trimming removed 6 bases at V and 9 bases at J, with 21 bases between. Germline lookup yields CDR1 MNHNY and CDR2 SVGAGI (reference sequence). The CDR3 here is CASRSGVPVKTPQHF. CDR3 nucleotides: TGTGCCAGCAGGTCAGGGGTTCCCGTAAAAACGCCCCAGCATTTT.